The entry below gives a single TCR beta chain sequence along with its context. This CDR3 is built from 14 residues. CDR1 and CDR2 (germline): MNHEY, SVGAGI. V was trimmed by 3 bases and J by 5 bases, leaving 13 bases between them. The sample is drawn from a study of cytomegalovirus exposure and HLA in healthy donors. PCR primers comprised 60 Vbeta and 13 Jbeta primers. The repertoire was sequenced with immunoSEQ multiplex PCR; TCRdb's copy has only in-frame clones and lacks some. This table holds approximately 120,000 clones, about 80% found once. Sequencing input: PBMCs. The V and J genes are TRBV6-5 and TRBJ1-1, with D tentatively TRBD1 (5 bases). The source is a man aged 45-60 years in good health and CMV-seronegative. DNA of the CDR3: TGTGCCAGCAGTTATGACAGCCTGAGAACTGAAGCTTTCTTT. Protein product: CASSYDSLRTEAFF.